A single sample is the source of the 30 T cell receptor beta chains below, sequenced in a study of T cell responses to AZD1222 COVID-19 vaccine. Clones were sequenced by immunoSEQ multiplex PCR, and TCRdb holds only the in-frame ones, with some missing. The sample records around 94,000 clones, 84% being singletons. This specimen was peripheral blood, taken on day 0 of AZD1222 vaccination. Receptors originate from an adult in good health.

The CDR3, as DNA: TGTGCCAGCAGTCGACAGGGCTATGGCTACACCTTC. This sequence encodes CASSRQGYGYTF. The rearrangement joins TRBV12-3 or TRBV12-4 to TRBJ1-2, with TRBD1 matching over 7 bases. The CDR3 length is 12 residues. V shed 5 bases, J shed 4 bases, and the junction held 1 base outside the gene matches.

V is TRBV5-1 and J is TRBJ1-1; D is undetermined. The CDR3 is made up of 11 amino acids. Germline-derived CDR1 and CDR2 are SGHRS and YFSETQ. Deletions cut 2 bases from V and 2 bases from J, with 1 base between. The CDR3 sequence: CASSLNTEAFF. The CDR3 DNA follows: TGCGCCAGCAGCTTAAACACTGAAGCTTTCTTT.

In this sample, this clone turned up a few times. The J gene is TRBJ1-5, the V gene TRBV19, with D hard to call. This CDR3 comprises 13 residues. Between the trimmed V and J ends, which lost 3 bases and 0 bases, there was a span of 3 bases. In germline, CDR1 is LNHDA, CDR2 SQIVND (reference sequence). CDR3 sequence (DNA): TGTGCCAGTAGTATGAATAGCAATCAGCCCCAGCATTTT. Translation gives CASSMNSNQPQHF.

The CDR3 loop is CASSLGTIYF. CDR3 DNA sequence: TGTGCCAGCAGTTTAGGCACCATATATTTT. The chain is built from TRBV12-3 or TRBV12-4 and TRBJ1-3; D is undetermined. The V end was cut by 1 base, the J end by 9 bases, with 1 base between. The CDR3 runs 10 residues.

This clone was detected a few times. Different DNA sequences within this sample yield the same CDR3. The chain uses TRBV12-3 or TRBV12-4 and TRBJ2-7; D is tentatively TRBD1 or TRBD2 (5 bases each). Trimming shortened V by 3 bases and J by 5 bases, and 11 bases separated the two germline ends. This CDR3 is built from 13 residues. The CDR3 spells CASSFGGLNEQYV. CDR3 DNA: TGTGCCAGCAGTTTTGGGGGATTGAACGAGCAGTACGTC.

The genes are TRBV28 and TRBJ1-6; 7 bases fit TRBD1. Germline assignment: CDR1 MDHEN and CDR2 SYDVKM. V dropped 5 bases and J dropped 7; count of bases not matched to a gene: 14. CDR3 length: 17 amino acids. This chain's CDR3 is CASSRRGTALYNSPLHF. The CDR3 coding sequence is TGTGCCAGCAGTCGGAGGGGGACAGCCCTGTACAATTCACCCCTCCACTTT.

The chain has TRBV18 and TRBJ1-4; TRBD1 matches 8 bases. The CDR3 extends over 15 amino acids. Germline loops: CDR1 KGHSH, CDR2 LQKENI. Trimming took 5 bases from V and 7 from J; bases not matched to a gene: 9. CDR3 DNA sequence: TGTGCCAGCTCAGCCTCCGGGACAGGCGGTGAAAAACTGTTTTTT. It encodes CASSASGTGGEKLFF.

The V gene is TRBV7-2, the J gene TRBJ2-3; 11 bases are shared with TRBD2. CDR1 and CDR2 (germline): SGHTA, FQGNSA. This CDR3 region has 16 residues. V was pared by 10 bases and J by 7 bases, with 16 bases of the junction left unmatched. The CDR3 loop reads CATGASGGRLMNTQYF. In nucleotides, the CDR3 is TGTGCCACCGGGGCTAGCGGGGGGCGATTGATGAATACGCAGTATTTT.

The table lists this clone with a count of one. The CDR3 DNA reads TGTGCCAGCAGTTACGGGACGGGAGAAGCTTTCTTT. Its translation: CASSYGTGEAFF. The J gene is TRBJ1-1, the V gene TRBV6-5; perhaps TRBD1 as D (5 bases). Germline CDR1 and CDR2: MNHEY and SVGAGI. Trimming took off 2 bases at V and 8 bases at J, with 9 bases between the two ends. This CDR3 comprises 12 residues.

The CDR3 loop reads CASSSTGATEAFF. The DNA for the CDR3 is TGTGCCAGCAGCTCTACAGGGGCCACTGAAGCTTTCTTT. The chain recombines TRBV5-6 with TRBJ1-1, with 7 bases fitting TRBD1. The CDR3 consists of 13 residues. The V and J ends lost 3 bases and 4 bases, in that order; junction bases with no gene match: 3. Germline V gene sequence: CDR1 SGHDT, CDR2 YYEEEE.

The rearrangement joins TRBV11-3 to TRBJ1-5, with 8 nucleotides matching TRBD1. Germline V lookup: CDR1 SGHNT, CDR2 YENEEA. V trimming: 5 bases; J trimming: 5 bases; junction bases outside the gene matches: 2. The CDR3 spans 13 residues. The DNA for the CDR3 is TGTGCCAGCAGCCCGGACAGGGATCAGCCCCAGCATTTT. Amino acid sequence: CASSPDRDQPQHF.

The J gene is TRBJ2-1, the V gene TRBV7-2; D gene uncertain. V lost 1 base, J lost 6 bases, and 7 bases lay in between. The germline V gene encodes CDR1 SGHTA and CDR2 FQGNSA. The CDR3 length is 13 residues. Written as DNA, the CDR3 is TGTGCCAGCAGCTTAGGCCAGGTCAATGAGCAGTTCTTC. Protein: CASSLGQVNEQFF.

V is TRBV6-5 and J is TRBJ2-1, with no clear D. Trimming pared 7 bases from V and 4 bases from J, leaving 8 bases between. The CDR3 contains 12 residues. Germline V CDR1 and CDR2: MNHEY, SVGAGI. DNA for the CDR3: TGTGCCAGCACAGCAGGATACAATGAGCAGTTCTTC. Translating it yields CASTAGYNEQFF.

The CDR3 bases are TGTGCCAGCGTAGTAGGGCGGGGGGGCGAGCAGTACGTC. This encodes CASVVGRGGEQYV. The chain joins TRBV6-6 to TRBJ2-7; 9 bases align to TRBD2. With V trimmed by 8 bases and J by 6 bases, 8 bases remained unmatched. Germline V gene data show CDR1 as MNHNY and CDR2 as SVGAGI (reference sequence). The CDR3 runs to 13 residues.

The chain couples TRBV6-2 or TRBV6-3 to TRBJ1-6; D not certain. The CDR3 totals 12 residues. CDR1 and CDR2 (germline): MNHEY, SVGEGT. The V end was cut by 0 bases, the J end by 9 bases, with 3 bases between. The CDR3: CASSYSLSPLHF. The CDR3 nucleotides are TGTGCCAGCAGTTACTCTCTTTCACCCCTCCACTTT.

This sequence joins TRBV5-5 and TRBJ1-4; D ambiguous. Trimming removed 1 base from V and 7 bases from J, with 14 bases in between. This CDR3 spans 15 amino acids. Looked up from germline, CDR1 is SGHKS and CDR2 is YYEKEE (reference sequence). The CDR3 DNA sequence: TGTGCCAGCAGCTTGTCAGGATCATGGGGTGAAAAACTGTTTTTT. It yields the protein CASSLSGSWGEKLFF. Combining the CDR3 with reference TRBV5-5 and TRBJ1-4 gives the whole variable domain DAGVTQSPTHLIKTRGQQVTLRCSPISGHKSVSWYQQVLGQGPQFIFQYYEKEERGRGNFPDRFSARQFPNYSSELNVNALLLGDSALYLCASSLSGSWGEKLFFGSGTQLSVL.

V and J are TRBV30 and TRBJ1-1; D possibly corresponds to TRBD1 (5 bases). Germline CDR1 reads GTSNPN; CDR2 reads SVGIG (reference sequence). The ends were cut back, 3 bases at V and 5 bases at J, with 10 bases in the middle. The CDR3 contains 12 residues. The CDR3 nucleotides read TGTGCCTGGAGCAGGGATGGGACTGAAGCTTTCTTT. The encoded protein is CAWSRDGTEAFF.

V gene TRBV5-8 combines with J gene TRBJ1-6; perhaps TRBD1 as D (6 bases). There are 14 residues in the CDR3. The germline V gene encodes CDR1 SGHTS and CDR2 YDEGEE. The germline V and J ends were trimmed by 6 bases and 10 bases, with 17 bases remaining between them. The CDR3 region has the DNA TGTGCCAGCACCCTCAGGGGCCTAGTCTCACCCCTCCACTTT. This translates into CASTLRGLVSPLHF.

The chain carries TRBV19 and TRBJ1-5; no reliable D call. From germline, CDR1 is LNHDA and CDR2 SQIVND (reference sequence). V shed 6 bases and J shed 2 bases, with 8 bases lying between them. This CDR3 is built from 13 residues. CDR3 protein: CASSRHGNQPQHF. CDR3 sequence (DNA): TGTGCCAGTAGCCGGCATGGCAATCAGCCCCAGCATTTT.

This clone appeared a single time. The V call is TRBV24-1, the J call TRBJ1-2; the D gene is possibly TRBD1 (5 bases). Germline V gives CDR1 KGHDR, CDR2 SFDVKD. This CDR3 has 12 residues. V gave up 9 bases and J gave up 4 bases, with 11 bases separating them. This chain's CDR3 is CATQTDSYGYTF. CDR3 nucleotide sequence: TGTGCCACCCAAACCGACAGCTATGGCTACACCTTC.

The chain joins TRBV1 to TRBJ1-2; whether TRBD1, the table's D call, matches the DNA was not checked. TRBV1 is marked as a pseudogene. This CDR3 region has 13 residues. The CDR3 reads CTSRSSVGGGYTF. The CDR3 nucleotides are TGCACCAGCAGATCATCGGTAGGGGGAGGCTACACCTTC.

This chain uses TRBV7-9 with TRBJ2-1; 7 bases are a match to TRBD1. The germline CDR1 and CDR2 sequences are SEHNR and FQNEAQ (reference sequence). The V segment lost 1 base and the J segment 8 bases; nucleotides outside the gene matches: 5. There are 14 residues in the CDR3. CDR3 in DNA: TGTGCCAGCAGCTTAGGACAGGGAACGGATGAGCAGTTCTTC. Translated: CASSLGQGTDEQFF.

This clone was found a few times. The gene calls are TRBV5-5 and TRBJ1-4; 9 nucleotides match TRBD1. CDR1 is SGHKS, CDR2 YYEKEE, per germline (reference sequence). The CDR3 has 15 amino acids. J gave up 7 bases and V 2 bases, and 6 bases lay outside the gene matches. CDR3 bases: TGTGCCAGCAGCTTTACCGGGACAGGGAGTGAAAAACTGTTTTTT. This gives the protein CASSFTGTGSEKLFF.

The chain has TRBV9 and TRBJ2-1, with a weak D call TRBD2 (6 bases). This CDR3 comprises 15 residues. Germline CDR1 is SGDLS and CDR2 is YYNGEE. V dropped 0 bases and J dropped 3 bases, with 10 bases sitting between them. CDR3 amino acids: CASSVAAGYYNEQFF. The CDR3 DNA reads TGTGCCAGCAGCGTAGCGGCGGGGTACTACAATGAGCAGTTCTTC.

The rearrangement uses TRBV7-2 and TRBJ2-5; D is ambiguous. CDR1 is SGHTA and CDR2 is FQGNSA in the germline V gene. The CDR3 contains 15 residues. Trimming cost V 1 base and J 4 bases, with 13 bases left between them. The DNA for the CDR3 is TGTGCCAGCAGCTTAGACGGGCCTCGGTTAGAGACCCAGTACTTC. Translating it yields CASSLDGPRLETQYF.

The rearrangement uses TRBV7-2 and TRBJ1-6, with a tentative D call TRBD1 (6 bases). This CDR3 is 14 amino acids long. V was cut by 3 bases and J by 7 bases, with 10 bases left in between. Per germline, CDR1 SGHTA and CDR2 FQGNSA. The CDR3, as DNA: TGTGCCAGCAGCTTCCAGGGGAAAAATTCACCCCTCCACTTT. Translated: CASSFQGKNSPLHF.

The chain uses TRBV14 and TRBJ2-3, with D unresolved. V was pared by 4 bases and J by 4 bases, with 12 bases between. The V gene's germline CDR1 is SGHDN and CDR2 FVKESK. This CDR3 is built from 14 residues. The CDR3 loop reads CASSPIRAADTQYF. The CDR3 DNA is TGTGCCAGCAGCCCCATCCGTGCGGCAGATACGCAGTATTTT.

This chain connects TRBV11-3 to TRBJ2-6; D unclear. Germline CDR1 SGHNT, CDR2 YENEEA. The CDR3 has 17 amino acids. V lost 8 bases, J lost 0 bases, and 17 bases lay in between. The chain's CDR3 is CASASGTGPSGANVLTF. The CDR3 DNA follows: TGTGCCAGCGCCTCAGGTACCGGCCCCTCTGGGGCCAACGTCCTGACTTTC. Together with reference TRBV11-3 and TRBJ2-6, the CDR3 gives the full variable domain: EAGVVQSPRYKIIEKKQPVAFWCNPISGHNTLYWYLQNLGQGPELLIRYENEEAVDDSQLPKDRFSAERLKGVDSTLKIQPAELGDSAVYLCASASGTGPSGANVLTFGAGSRLTVL.

V is TRBV7-9 and J is TRBJ2-3, with D perhaps given as TRBD1 or TRBD2 (6 bases each). This CDR3 has 14 residues. The V and J ends lost 5 bases and 2 bases respectively, with 11 bases between them. CDR1 and CDR2 from the germline V gene are SEHNR and FQNEAQ (reference sequence). CDR3 nucleotides: TGTGCCAGCAGCGCCTCGGGGGCCACAGATACGCAGTATTTT. Its protein product is CASSASGATDTQYF.

The V gene is TRBV5-1, the J gene TRBJ1-1, with 8 bases lining up with TRBD1. The junction had 10 bases not matched to a gene; V was cut back by 0 bases and J by 0 bases. Germline V gene lookup returns CDR1 SGHRS and CDR2 YFSETQ. The CDR3 sequence is 18 residues long. CDR3 in amino acids: CASSLVGQGGGLNTEAFF. The CDR3 nucleotides are TGCGCCAGCAGCTTGGTCGGACAGGGAGGAGGGTTGAACACTGAAGCTTTCTTT. Together with reference TRBV5-1 and TRBJ1-1, the CDR3 gives the full variable domain: KAGVTQTPRYLIKTRGQQVTLSCSPISGHRSVSWYQQTPGQGLQFLFEYFSETQRNKGNFPGRFSGRQFSNSRSEMNVSTLELGDSALYLCASSLVGQGGGLNTEAFFGQGTRLTVV.